This TCR beta chain is from a study of beta chain features in type 1 diabetes. This clone has only a few counts. Its antigen is as yet unknown. Whole-study findings and limits: Shortening that was moderate but significant affected the TCRB CDR3s of Type 1 diabetes patients in all four CD4+ subsets. Unsettled here was the matter of whether HLA type influences TCRB rearrangement. Across patients, naive, central memory and Treg TCRB repertoires exhibited apparently greater similarity than was observed across healthy donors.

Unmatched junction bases numbered 5, after V lost 4 bases and J lost 1 base. Germline CDR1 SGDLS, CDR2 YYNGEE. This CDR3 region has 15 residues. Every isolated RNA sample was fully reverse transcribed, so sequencing captured expressed TCRB transcripts. Libraries were prepared by immunoSEQ multiplex PCR; TCRdb keeps only in-frame clonotypes and omits some of them. The sample lists approximately 150,000 clones, 63% occurring once. Purity above 95% was achieved in all sorted populations. The chain employs TRBV9 and TRBJ2-1; 7 bases fit TRBD1. The receptor comes from a man aged 25-40 years with type 1 diabetes. Sample: naive CD4+ T cells from blood. The CDR3 spells CASSPAQGSYNEQFF. DNA of the CDR3: TGTGCCAGCAGCCCCGCACAGGGGTCCTACAATGAGCAGTTCTTC.